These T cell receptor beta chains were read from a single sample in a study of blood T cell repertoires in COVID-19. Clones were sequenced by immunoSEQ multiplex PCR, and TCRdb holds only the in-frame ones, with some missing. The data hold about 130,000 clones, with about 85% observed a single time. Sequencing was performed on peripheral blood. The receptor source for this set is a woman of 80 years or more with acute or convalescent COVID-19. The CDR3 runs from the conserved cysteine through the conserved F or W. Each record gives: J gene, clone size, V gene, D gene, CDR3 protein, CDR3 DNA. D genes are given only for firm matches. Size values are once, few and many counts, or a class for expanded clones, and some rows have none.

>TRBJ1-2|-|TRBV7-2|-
CASSLGRNANYGYTF
TGTGCCAGCAGCTTAGGCAGGAACGCTAACTATGGCTACACCTTC
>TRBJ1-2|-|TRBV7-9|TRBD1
CASSPDRGLIYGYTF
TGTGCCAGCAGCCCGGACAGGGGCCTAATCTATGGCTACACCTTC
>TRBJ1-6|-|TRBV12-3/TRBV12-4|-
CANAENSGSPLHF
TGTGCCAACGCTGAGAACAGCGGTTCACCCCTCCACTTT
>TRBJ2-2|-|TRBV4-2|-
CASSQNAPRRTDTGELFF
TGTGCCAGCAGCCAAAACGCCCCTAGGAGGACCGACACCGGGGAGCTGTTTTTT
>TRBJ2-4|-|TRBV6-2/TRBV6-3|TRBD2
CASSNGPGGSIQYF
TGTGCCAGCAGCAACGGGCCCGGGGGGAGCATTCAGTACTTC
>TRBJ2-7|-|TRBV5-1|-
CASSLARTAAYEQYF
TGCGCCAGCAGCTTGGCTAGGACAGCGGCCTACGAGCAGTACTTC
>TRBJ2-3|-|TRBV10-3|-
CAISESSGTDTQYF
TGTGCCATCAGTGAGTCCTCGGGGACAGATACGCAGTATTTT
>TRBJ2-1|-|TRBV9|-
CASSVDPGLVNEQFF
TGTGCCAGCAGCGTAGATCCGGGACTGGTCAATGAGCAGTTCTTC
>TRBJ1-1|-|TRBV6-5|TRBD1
CASRPGQAYHTEAFF
TGTGCCAGCAGGCCAGGACAGGCCTATCACACTGAAGCTTTCTTT
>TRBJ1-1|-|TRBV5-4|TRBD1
CASSGDRSNTEAFF
TGTGCCAGCAGCGGGGACAGGTCGAACACTGAAGCTTTCTTT
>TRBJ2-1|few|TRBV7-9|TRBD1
CASSILTGDNEQFF
TGTGCCAGCAGCATCCTGACAGGGGACAATGAGCAGTTCTTC
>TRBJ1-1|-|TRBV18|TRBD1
CASSREAGGNTEAFF
TGTGCCAGCTCACGGGAGGCAGGGGGAAACACTGAAGCTTTCTTT
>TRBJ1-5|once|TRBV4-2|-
CASSQERGQPQHF
TGTGCCAGCAGCCAAGAGAGAGGGCAGCCCCAGCATTTT
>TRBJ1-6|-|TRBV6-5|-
CASSYGQGPNSPLHF
TGTGCCAGCAGTTATGGCCAGGGGCCCAATTCACCCCTCCACTTT
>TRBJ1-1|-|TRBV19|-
CASSSLSTEAFF
TGTGCCAGTAGTAGTCTCAGCACTGAAGCTTTCTTT
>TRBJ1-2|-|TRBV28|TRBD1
CASRDRNYGYTF
TGTGCCAGCAGGGACAGGAACTATGGCTACACCTTC
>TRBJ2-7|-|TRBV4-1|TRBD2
CASSQDREGKKYEQYF
TGCGCCAGCAGCCAAGATCGGGAGGGGAAAAAATACGAGCAGTACTTC
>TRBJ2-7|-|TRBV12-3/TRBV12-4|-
CASSTGAYEQYF
TGTGCCAGCAGTACCGGGGCCTACGAGCAGTACTTC
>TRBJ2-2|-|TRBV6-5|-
CASINGVTGELFF
TGTGCCAGCATCAATGGAGTGACCGGGGAGCTGTTTTTT
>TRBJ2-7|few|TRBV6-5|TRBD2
CASSRTSGSYEQYF
TGTGCCAGCAGCCGGACTAGCGGGTCCTACGAGCAGTACTTC
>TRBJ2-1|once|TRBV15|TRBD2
CATSRELAGDNEQFF
TGTGCCACCAGCAGAGAGTTAGCGGGGGACAATGAGCAGTTCTTC
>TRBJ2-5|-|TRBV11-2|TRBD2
CASSSPGASGGARETQYF
TGTGCCAGCAGTTCCCCAGGGGCTAGCGGGGGGGCCAGGGAGACCCAGTACTTC
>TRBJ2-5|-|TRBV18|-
CASSPQRGLYETQYF
TGTGCCAGCTCACCACAAAGGGGGTTGTATGAGACCCAGTACTTC
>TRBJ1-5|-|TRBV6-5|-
CASSRGGNQPQHF
TGTGCCAGCAGTCGCGGGGGCAACCAGCCCCAGCATTTT
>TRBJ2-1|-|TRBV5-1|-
CASRWTVDEQFF
TGCGCCAGCAGGTGGACAGTCGATGAGCAGTTCTTC
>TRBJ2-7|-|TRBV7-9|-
CASSSLGGPYEQYF
TGTGCCAGCAGCTCCCTTGGCGGCCCCTACGAGCAGTACTTC
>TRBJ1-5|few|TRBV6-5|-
CASSYSSAGQPQHF
TGTGCCAGCAGTTACTCTTCCGCAGGTCAGCCCCAGCATTTT
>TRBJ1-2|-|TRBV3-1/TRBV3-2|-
CASSLAGTSGYTF
TGTGCCAGCAGCCTAGCGGGGACGTCGGGCTACACCTTC
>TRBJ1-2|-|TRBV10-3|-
CAISDRPSTGLNYGYTF
TGTGCCATCAGTGACCGCCCCTCGACAGGTCTTAACTATGGCTACACCTTC
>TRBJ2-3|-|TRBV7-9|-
CASSPLGWTDTQYF
TGTGCCAGCAGCCCCCTCGGGTGGACAGATACGCAGTATTTT
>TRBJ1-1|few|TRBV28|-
CASRNGGGWNTEAFF
TGTGCCAGCAGGAACGGCGGGGGCTGGAACACTGAAGCTTTCTTT
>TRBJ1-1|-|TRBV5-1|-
CASSLIPLPGLSTEAFF
TGCGCCAGCAGCTTGATTCCCCTTCCCGGGTTAAGCACTGAAGCTTTCTTT
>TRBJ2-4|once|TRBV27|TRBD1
CASGPDRVGNIQYF
TGTGCCAGCGGTCCGGACAGGGTGGGAAACATTCAGTACTTC
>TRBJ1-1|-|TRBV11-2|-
CASSFEGSYRGTEAFF
TGTGCCAGCAGCTTTGAAGGGTCCTACCGGGGGACTGAAGCTTTCTTT
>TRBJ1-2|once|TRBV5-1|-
CASSDVEFSGYTF
TGCGCCAGCAGCGATGTAGAATTTTCTGGCTACACCTTC
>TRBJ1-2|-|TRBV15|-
CATSRVEGGTYGYTF
TGTGCCACCAGCAGGGTTGAGGGGGGGACCTATGGCTACACCTTC
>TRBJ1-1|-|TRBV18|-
CASSQGRTEAFF
TGTGCCAGCTCACAAGGGAGGACTGAAGCTTTCTTT
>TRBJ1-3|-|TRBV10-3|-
CAISVVQTGNTIYF
TGTGCCATCAGTGTTGTGCAGACTGGAAACACCATATATTTT
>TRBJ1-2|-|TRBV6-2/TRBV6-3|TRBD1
CASSLTQGAIFGYTF
TGTGCCAGCAGTCTAACGCAGGGGGCAATTTTTGGCTACACCTTC
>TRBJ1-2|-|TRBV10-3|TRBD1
CAISERQGNYGYTF
TGTGCCATCAGTGAGCGACAGGGGAACTATGGCTACACCTTC
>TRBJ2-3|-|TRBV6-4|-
CASSDGDTDTQYF
TGTGCCAGCAGTGACGGAGACACAGATACGCAGTATTTT
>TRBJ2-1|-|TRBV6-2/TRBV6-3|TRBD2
CASSWRGGQGIPFF
TGTGCCAGCAGTTGGCGGGGGGGCCAAGGGATTCCGTTCTTC
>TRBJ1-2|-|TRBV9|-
CASSAPRGGRYGYTF
TGTGCCAGCAGCGCTCCCCGGGGGGGACGATATGGCTACACCTTC
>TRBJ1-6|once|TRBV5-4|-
CASSLGGQGNNSPLHF
TGTGCCAGCAGCTTGGGGGGCCAAGGGAATAATTCACCCCTCCACTTT
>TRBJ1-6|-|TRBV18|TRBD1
CASSPIGTVNSPLHF
TGTGCCAGCTCCCCAATCGGGACAGTCAATTCACCCCTCCACTTT
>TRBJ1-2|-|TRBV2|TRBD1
CASRAGGGYTF
TGTGCCAGCAGGGCAGGGGGCGGCTACACCTTC
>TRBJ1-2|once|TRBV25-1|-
CASSEWRSGYTF
TGTGCCAGCAGTGAGTGGAGGTCTGGCTACACCTTC
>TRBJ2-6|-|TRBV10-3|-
CAISSSLSGANVLTF
TGTGCCATCAGTTCCTCGTTGTCTGGGGCCAACGTCCTGACTTTC
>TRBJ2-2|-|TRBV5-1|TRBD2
CASTRTSGGAVLGELFF
TGCGCCAGCACCCGGACTAGCGGGGGGGCCGTTCTCGGGGAGCTGTTTTTT
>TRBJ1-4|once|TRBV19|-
CASSPRGFNEKLFF
TGTGCCAGTAGCCCCCGAGGGTTTAATGAAAAACTGTTTTTT
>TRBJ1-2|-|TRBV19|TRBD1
CASSIATTGGAYGYTF
TGTGCCAGTAGTATAGCGACGACAGGGGGCGCCTATGGCTACACCTTC
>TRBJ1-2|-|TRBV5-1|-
CASSLSYNYGYTF
TGCGCCAGCAGCTTGAGCTACAACTATGGCTACACCTTC
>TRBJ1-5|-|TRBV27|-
CASSRGANQPQHF
TGTGCCAGCAGTCGGGGTGCCAATCAGCCCCAGCATTTT
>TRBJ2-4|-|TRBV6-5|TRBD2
CASNSGGAGNIQYF
TGTGCCAGCAATAGCGGGGGGGCCGGTAACATTCAGTACTTC
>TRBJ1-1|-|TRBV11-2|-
CASSLVAGSNTEAFF
TGTGCCAGCAGCTTAGTGGCGGGATCCAACACTGAAGCTTTCTTT
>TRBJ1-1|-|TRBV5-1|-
CASSLGRVTGRNTEAFF
TGCGCCAGCAGCTTGGGGAGGGTTACGGGAAGGAACACTGAAGCTTTCTTT
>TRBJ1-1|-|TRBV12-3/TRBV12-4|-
CASTSNQGTEAFF
TGTGCCAGCACCTCAAACCAGGGGACTGAAGCTTTCTTT
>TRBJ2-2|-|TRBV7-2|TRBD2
CASSRGLAGGNTGELFF
TGTGCCAGCAGCCGGGGACTAGCGGGGGGCAATACTGGGGAGCTGTTTTTT
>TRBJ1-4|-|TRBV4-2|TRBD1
CASSQAGTDNEKLFF
TGTGCCAGCAGCCAGGCCGGGACAGATAATGAAAAACTGTTTTTT